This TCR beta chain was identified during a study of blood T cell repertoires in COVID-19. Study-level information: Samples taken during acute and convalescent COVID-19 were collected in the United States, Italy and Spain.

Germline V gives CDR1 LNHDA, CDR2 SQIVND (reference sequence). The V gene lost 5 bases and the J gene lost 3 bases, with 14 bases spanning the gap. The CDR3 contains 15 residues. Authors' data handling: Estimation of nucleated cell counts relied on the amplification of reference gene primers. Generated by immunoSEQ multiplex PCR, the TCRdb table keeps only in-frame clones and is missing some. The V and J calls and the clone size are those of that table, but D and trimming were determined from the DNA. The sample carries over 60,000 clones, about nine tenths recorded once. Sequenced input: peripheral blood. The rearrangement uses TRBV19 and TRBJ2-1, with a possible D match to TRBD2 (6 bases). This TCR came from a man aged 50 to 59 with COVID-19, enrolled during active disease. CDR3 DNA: TGTGCCAGTAGTCTGCGGGGAGGTATCTACAATGAGCAGTTCTTC. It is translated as CASSLRGGIYNEQFF.